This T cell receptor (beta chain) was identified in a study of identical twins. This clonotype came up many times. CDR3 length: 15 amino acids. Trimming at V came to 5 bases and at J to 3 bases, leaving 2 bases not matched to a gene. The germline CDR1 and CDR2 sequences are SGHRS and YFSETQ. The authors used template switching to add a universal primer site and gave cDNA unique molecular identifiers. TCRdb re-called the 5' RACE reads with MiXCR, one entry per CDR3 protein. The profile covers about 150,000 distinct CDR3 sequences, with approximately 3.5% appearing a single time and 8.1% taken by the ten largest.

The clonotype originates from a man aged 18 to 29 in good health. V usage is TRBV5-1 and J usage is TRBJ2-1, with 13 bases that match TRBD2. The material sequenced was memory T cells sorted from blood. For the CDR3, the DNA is TGCGCCAGCAGTCGGACTAGCGGGAGCTACAATGAGCAGTTCTTC. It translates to CASSRTSGSYNEQFF. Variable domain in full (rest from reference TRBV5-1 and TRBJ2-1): KAGVTQTPRYLIKTRGQQVTLSCSPISGHRSVSWYQQTPGQGLQFLFEYFSETQRNKGNFPGRFSGRQFSNSRSEMNVSTLELGDSALYLCASSRTSGSYNEQFFGPGTRLTVL.